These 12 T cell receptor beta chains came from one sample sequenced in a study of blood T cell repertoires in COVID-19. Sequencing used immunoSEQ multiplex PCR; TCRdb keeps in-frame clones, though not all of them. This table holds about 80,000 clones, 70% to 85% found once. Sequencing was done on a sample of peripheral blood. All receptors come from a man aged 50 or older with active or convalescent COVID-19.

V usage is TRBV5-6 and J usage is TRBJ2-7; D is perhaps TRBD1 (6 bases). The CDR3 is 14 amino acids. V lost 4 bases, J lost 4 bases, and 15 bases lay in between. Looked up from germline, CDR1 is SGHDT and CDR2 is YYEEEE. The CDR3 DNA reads TGTGCCAGCAGCCCGGGGTCAGGGGTTTACGAGCAGTACTTC. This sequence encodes CASSPGSGVYEQYF.

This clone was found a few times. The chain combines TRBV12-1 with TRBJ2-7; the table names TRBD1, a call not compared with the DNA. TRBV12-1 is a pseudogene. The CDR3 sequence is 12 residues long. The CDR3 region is CAARDTSYEQYF. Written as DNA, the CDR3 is TGTGCCGCCCGGGACACCTCCTACGAGCAGTACTTC.

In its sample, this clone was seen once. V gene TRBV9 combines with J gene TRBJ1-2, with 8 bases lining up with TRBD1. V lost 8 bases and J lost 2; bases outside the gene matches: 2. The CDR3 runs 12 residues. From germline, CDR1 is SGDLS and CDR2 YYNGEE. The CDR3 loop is CASRTGNYGYTF. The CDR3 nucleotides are TGTGCCAGTCGGACAGGGAACTATGGCTACACCTTC.

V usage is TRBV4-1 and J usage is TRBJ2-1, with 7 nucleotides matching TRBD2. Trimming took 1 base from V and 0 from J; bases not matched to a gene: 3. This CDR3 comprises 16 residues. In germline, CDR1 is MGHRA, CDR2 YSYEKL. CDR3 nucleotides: TGCGCCAGCAGCCAAGTTGGGGAGGGCTCCTACAATGAGCAGTTCTTC. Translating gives CASSQVGEGSYNEQFF.

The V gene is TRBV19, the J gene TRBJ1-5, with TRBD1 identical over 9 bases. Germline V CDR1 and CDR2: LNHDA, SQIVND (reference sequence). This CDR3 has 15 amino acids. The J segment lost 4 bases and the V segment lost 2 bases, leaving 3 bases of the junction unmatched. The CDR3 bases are TGTGCCAGTAGTATAAACAGGGGGCGTAATCAGCCCCAGCATTTT. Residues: CASSINRGRNQPQHF.

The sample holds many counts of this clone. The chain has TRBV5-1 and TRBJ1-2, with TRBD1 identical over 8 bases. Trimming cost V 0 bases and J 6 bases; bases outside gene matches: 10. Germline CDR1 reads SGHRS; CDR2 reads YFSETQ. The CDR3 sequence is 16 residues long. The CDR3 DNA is TGCGCCAGCAGCTTGGGATCCGGACAGGGAAATCATGGCTACACCTTC. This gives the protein CASSLGSGQGNHGYTF.

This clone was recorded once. CDR3: CASSRRTGEEKLFF. DNA of the CDR3: TGTGCCAGCAGCCGGCGGACAGGGGAGGAAAAACTGTTTTTT. The chain couples TRBV5-8 to TRBJ1-4; 9 nucleotides align to TRBD1. This CDR3 has 14 amino acids. J lost 8 bases, V lost 4 bases, and 6 bases had no gene match. Germline V CDR1 and CDR2: SGHTS, YDEGEE.

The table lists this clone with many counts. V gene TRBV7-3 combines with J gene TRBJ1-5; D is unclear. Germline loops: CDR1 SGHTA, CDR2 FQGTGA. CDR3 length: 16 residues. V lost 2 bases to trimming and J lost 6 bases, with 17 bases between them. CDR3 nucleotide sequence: TGTGCCAGCAGCTTAGGGTGGGGAGGATATAGTCAGCCCCAGCATTTT. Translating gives CASSLGWGGYSQPQHF.

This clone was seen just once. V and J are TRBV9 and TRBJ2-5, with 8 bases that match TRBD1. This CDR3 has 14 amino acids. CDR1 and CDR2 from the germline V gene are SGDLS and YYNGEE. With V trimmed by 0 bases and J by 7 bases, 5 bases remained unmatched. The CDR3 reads CASSVGAGQGTQYF. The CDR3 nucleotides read TGTGCCAGCAGCGTAGGAGCAGGACAGGGGACCCAGTACTTC. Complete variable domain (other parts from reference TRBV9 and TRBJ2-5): DSGVTQTPKHLITATGQRVTLRCSPRSGDLSVYWYQQSLDQGLQFLIQYYNGEERAKGNILERFSAQQFPDLHSELNLSSLELGDSALYFCASSVGAGQGTQYFGPGTRLLVL.

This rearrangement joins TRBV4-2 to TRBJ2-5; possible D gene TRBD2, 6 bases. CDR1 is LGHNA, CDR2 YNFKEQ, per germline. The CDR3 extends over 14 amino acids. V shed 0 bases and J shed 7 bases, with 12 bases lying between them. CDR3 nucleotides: TGTGCCAGCAGCCAAGAATCTTTGCGGGGGACCCAGTACTTC. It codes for CASSQESLRGTQYF.

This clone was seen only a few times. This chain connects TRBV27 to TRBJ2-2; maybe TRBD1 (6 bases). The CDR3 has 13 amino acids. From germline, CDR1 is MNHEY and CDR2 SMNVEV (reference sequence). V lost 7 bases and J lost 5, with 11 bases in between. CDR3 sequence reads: CASTLQGTGELFF. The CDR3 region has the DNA TGTGCCAGCACCTTACAGGGAACCGGGGAGCTGTTTTTT.

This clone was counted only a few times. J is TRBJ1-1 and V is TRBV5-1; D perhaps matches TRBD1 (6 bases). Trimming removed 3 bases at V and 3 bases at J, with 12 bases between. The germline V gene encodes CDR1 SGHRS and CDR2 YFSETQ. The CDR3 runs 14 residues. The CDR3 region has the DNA TGCGCCAGCAGCTCGACAGGTGAATACACTGAAGCTTTCTTT. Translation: CASSSTGEYTEAFF.